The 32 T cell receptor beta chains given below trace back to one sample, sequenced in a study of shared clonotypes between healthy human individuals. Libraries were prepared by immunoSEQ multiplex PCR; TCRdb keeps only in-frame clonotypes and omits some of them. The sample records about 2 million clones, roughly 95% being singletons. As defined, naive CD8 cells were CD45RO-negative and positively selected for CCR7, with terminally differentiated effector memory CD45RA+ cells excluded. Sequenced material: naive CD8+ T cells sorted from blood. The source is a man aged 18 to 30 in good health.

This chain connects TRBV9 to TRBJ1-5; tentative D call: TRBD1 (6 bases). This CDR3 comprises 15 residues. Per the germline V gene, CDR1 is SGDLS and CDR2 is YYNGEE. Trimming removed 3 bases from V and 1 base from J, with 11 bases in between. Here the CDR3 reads CASSDGGSSNQPQHF. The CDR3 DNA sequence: TGTGCCAGCAGCGACGGGGGCTCGAGCAATCAGCCCCAGCATTTT.

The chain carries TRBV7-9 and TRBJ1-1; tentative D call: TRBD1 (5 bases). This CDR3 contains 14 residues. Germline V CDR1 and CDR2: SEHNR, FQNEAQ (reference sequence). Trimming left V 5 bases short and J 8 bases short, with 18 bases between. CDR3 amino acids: CASSPAGGWNEAFF. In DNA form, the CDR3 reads TGTGCCAGCAGCCCCGCGGGGGGGTGGAACGAAGCTTTCTTT.

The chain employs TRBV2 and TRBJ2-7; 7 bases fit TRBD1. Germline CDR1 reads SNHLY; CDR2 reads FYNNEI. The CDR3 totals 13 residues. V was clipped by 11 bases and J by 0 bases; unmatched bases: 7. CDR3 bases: TGTGCCTCTATACAGGGGAGCTCCTACGAGCAGTACTTC. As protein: CASIQGSSYEQYF.

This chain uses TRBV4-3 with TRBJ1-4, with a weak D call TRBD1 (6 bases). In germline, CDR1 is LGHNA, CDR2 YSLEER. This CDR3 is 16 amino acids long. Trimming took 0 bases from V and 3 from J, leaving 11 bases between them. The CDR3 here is CASSQDRGGPNEKLFF. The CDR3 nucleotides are TGCGCCAGCAGCCAAGATCGAGGGGGTCCTAATGAAAAACTGTTTTTT.

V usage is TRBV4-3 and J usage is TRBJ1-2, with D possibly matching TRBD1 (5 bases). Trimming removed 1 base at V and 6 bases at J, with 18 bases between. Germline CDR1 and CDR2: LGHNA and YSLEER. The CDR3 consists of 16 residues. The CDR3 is CASSQVEQVDGNGYTF. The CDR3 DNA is TGCGCCAGCAGCCAAGTGGAACAGGTGGATGGGAATGGCTACACCTTC.

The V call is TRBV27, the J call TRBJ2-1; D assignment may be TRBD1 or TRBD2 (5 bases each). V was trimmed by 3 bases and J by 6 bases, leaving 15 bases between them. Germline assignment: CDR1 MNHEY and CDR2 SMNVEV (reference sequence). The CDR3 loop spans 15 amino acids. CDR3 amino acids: CASSFGGDPFNEQFF. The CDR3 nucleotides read TGTGCCAGCAGTTTCGGTGGGGACCCTTTCAATGAGCAGTTCTTC.

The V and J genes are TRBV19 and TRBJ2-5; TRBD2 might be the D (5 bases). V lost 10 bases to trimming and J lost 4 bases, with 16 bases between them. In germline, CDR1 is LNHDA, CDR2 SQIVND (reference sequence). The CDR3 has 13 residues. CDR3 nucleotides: TGTGCCACCGGACTCAGGTTTGGAGAGACCCAGTACTTC. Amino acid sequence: CATGLRFGETQYF. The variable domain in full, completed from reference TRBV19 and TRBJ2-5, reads DGGITQSPKYLFRKEGQNVTLSCEQNLNHDAMYWYRQDPGQGLRLIYYSQIVNDFQKGDIAEGYSVSREKKESFPLTVTSAQKNPTAFYLCATGLRFGETQYFGPGTRLLVL.

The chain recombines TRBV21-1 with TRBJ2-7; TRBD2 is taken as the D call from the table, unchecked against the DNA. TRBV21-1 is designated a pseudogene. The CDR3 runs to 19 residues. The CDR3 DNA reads TGTGCCAGCAGCAAAGTGGTGGGGACCGGGAGAGAGAAGAACTACGAGCAGTACTTC. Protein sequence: CASSKVVGTGREKNYEQYF.

The CDR3 reads CASSQEAGGSPLHF. CDR3 bases: TGTGCCAGCAGCCAAGAAGCCGGAGGCTCACCCCTCCACTTT. The chain couples TRBV14 to TRBJ1-6; D is unclear. Germline CDR1 and CDR2: SGHDN and FVKESK. The CDR3 has 14 residues. The V end was cut by 0 bases, the J end by 10 bases, with 10 bases between.

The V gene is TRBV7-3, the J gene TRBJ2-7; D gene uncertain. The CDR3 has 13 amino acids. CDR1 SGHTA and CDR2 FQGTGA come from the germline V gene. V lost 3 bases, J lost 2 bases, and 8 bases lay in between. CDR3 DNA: TGTGCCAGCAGCTTTGGACGGACCTACGAGCAGTACTTC. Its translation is CASSFGRTYEQYF.

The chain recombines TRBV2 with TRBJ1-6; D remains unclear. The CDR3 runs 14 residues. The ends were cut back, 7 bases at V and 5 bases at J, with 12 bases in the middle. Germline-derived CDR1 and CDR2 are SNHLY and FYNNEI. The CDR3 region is CASIREKNNSPLHF. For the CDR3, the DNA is TGTGCCAGCATTAGGGAAAAAAATAATTCACCCCTCCACTTT. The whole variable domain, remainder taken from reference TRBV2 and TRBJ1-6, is EPEVTQTPSHQVTQMGQEVILRCVPISNHLYFYWYRQILGQKVEFLVSFYNNEISEKSEIFDDQFSVERPDGSNFTLKIRSTKLEDSAMYFCASIREKNNSPLHFGNGTRLTVT.

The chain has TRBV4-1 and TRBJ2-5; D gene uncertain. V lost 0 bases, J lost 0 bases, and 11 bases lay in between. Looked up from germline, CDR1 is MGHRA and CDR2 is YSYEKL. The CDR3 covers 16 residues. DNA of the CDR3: TGCGCCAGCAGCCAAGATGGTATCCTGTACCAAGAGACCCAGTACTTC. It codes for CASSQDGILYQETQYF.

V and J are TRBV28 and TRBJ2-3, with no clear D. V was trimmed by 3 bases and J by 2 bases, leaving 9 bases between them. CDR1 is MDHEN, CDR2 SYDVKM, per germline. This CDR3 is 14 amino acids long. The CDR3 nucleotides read TGTGCCAGCAGTTTTGGTCTAGTCACAGATACGCAGTATTTT. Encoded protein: CASSFGLVTDTQYF. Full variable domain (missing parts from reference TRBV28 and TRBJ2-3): DVKVTQSSRYLVKRTGEKVFLECVQDMDHENMFWYRQDPGLGLRLIYFSYDVKMKEKGDIPEGYSVSREKKERFSLILESASTNQTSMYLCASSFGLVTDTQYFGPGTRLTVL.

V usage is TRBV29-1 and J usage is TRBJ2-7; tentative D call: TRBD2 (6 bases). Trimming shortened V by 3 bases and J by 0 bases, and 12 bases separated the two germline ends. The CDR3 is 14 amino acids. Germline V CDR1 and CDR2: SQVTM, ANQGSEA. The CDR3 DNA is TGCAGCGTTGATTCGGCTAGCGACTCCTACGAGCAGTACTTC. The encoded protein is CSVDSASDSYEQYF.

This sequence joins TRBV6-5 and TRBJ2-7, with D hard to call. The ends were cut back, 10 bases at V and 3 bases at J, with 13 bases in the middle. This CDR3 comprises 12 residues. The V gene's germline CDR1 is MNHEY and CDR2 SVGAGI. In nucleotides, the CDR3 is TGTGCCACCGAGACGGCGCACTACGAGCAGTACTTC. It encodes CATETAHYEQYF.

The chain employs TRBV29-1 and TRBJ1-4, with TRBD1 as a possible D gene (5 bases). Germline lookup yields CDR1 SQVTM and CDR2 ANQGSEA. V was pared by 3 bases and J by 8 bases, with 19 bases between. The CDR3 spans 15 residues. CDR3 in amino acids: CSVDGSGAMGEKLFF. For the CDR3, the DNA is TGCAGCGTTGATGGGTCCGGGGCGATGGGGGAAAAACTGTTTTTT.

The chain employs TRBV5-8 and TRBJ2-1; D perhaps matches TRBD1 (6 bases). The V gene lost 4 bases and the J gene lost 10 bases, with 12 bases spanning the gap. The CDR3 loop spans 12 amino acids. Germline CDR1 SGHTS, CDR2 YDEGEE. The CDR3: CASSLRTVEQFF. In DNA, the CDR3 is TGTGCCAGCAGCCTCCGGACAGTAGAGCAGTTCTTC.

The CDR3, as DNA: TGTGCCAGCAGCCGCATTCGGGGTGAAATCGGCAATCAGCCCCAGCATTTT. Encoded protein: CASSRIRGEIGNQPQHF. The chain has TRBV5-6 and TRBJ1-5; D is unresolved. Germline-derived CDR1 and CDR2 are SGHDT and YYEEEE. The CDR3 length is 17 residues. V was trimmed by 4 bases and J by 2 bases, leaving 19 bases between them.

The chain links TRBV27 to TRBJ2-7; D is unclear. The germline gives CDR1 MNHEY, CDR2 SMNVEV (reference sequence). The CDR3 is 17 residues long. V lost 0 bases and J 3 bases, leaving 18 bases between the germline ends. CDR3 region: CASSLSFSEPFVYEQYF. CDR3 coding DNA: TGTGCCAGCAGTTTATCATTCTCGGAACCATTCGTCTACGAGCAGTACTTC.

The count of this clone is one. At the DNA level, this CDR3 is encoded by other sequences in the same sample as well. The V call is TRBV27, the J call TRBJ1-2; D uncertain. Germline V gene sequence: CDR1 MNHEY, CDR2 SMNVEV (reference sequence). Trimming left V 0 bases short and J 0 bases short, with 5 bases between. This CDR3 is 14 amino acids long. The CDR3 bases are TGTGCCAGCAGTTTATCGCCAGCTAACTATGGCTACACCTTC. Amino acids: CASSLSPANYGYTF.

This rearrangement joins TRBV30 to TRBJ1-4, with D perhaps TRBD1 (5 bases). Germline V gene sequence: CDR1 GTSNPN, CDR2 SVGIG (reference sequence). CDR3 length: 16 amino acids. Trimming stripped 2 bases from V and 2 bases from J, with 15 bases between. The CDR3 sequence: CAWSLEQGATNEKLFF. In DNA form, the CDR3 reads TGTGCCTGGAGTTTAGAGCAAGGGGCGACTAATGAAAAACTGTTTTTT.

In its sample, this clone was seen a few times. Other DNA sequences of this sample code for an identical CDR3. CDR3 nucleotides: TGTGCCAGCAGTTGGGTCGGGGGCAATCAGCCCCAGCATTTT. Its translation: CASSWVGGNQPQHF. V and J are TRBV27 and TRBJ1-5, with D uncertain. CDR1 and CDR2 (germline): MNHEY, SMNVEV (reference sequence). CDR3 length equals 14 residues. Trimming removed 4 bases from V and 2 bases from J, with 9 bases in between.

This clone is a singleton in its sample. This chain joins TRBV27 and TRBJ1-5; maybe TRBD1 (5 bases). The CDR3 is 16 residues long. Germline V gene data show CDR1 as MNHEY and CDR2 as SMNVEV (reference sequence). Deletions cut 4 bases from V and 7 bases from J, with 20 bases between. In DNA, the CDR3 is TGTGCCAGCAGTTCGGCGTTTCAGGGTAGAGGGCAGCCCCAGCATTTT. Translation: CASSSAFQGRGQPQHF.

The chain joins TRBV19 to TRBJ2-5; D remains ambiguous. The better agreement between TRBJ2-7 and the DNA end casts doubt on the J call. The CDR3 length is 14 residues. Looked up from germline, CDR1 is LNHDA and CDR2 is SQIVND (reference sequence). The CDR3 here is CASSMSVVGYEQYF. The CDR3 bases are TGTGCCAGTAGTATGAGCGTGGTAGGATACGAGCAGTACTTC.

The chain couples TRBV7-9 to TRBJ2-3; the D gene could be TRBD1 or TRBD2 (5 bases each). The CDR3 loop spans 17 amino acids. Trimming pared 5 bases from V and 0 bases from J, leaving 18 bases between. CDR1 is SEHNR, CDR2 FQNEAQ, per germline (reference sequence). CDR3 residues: CASSLGDGGSSTDTQYF. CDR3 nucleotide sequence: TGTGCCAGCAGCCTCGGGGACGGTGGCTCCAGCACAGATACGCAGTATTTT.

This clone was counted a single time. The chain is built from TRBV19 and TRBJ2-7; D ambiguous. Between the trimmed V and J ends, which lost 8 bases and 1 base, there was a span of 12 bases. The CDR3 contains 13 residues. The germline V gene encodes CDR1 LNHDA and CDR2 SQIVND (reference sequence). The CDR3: CASAAQESYEQYF. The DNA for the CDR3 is TGTGCCAGTGCCGCCCAGGAGTCCTACGAGCAGTACTTC. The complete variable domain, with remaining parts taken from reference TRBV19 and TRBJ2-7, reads DGGITQSPKYLFRKEGQNVTLSCEQNLNHDAMYWYRQDPGQGLRLIYYSQIVNDFQKGDIAEGYSVSREKKESFPLTVTSAQKNPTAFYLCASAAQESYEQYFGPGTRLTVT.

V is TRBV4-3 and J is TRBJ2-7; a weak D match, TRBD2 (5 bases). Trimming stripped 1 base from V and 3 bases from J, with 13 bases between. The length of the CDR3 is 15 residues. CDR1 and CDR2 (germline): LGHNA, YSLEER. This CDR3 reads CASSQAPGKGYEQYF. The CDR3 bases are TGCGCCAGCAGCCAAGCCCCCGGGAAGGGCTACGAGCAGTACTTC.

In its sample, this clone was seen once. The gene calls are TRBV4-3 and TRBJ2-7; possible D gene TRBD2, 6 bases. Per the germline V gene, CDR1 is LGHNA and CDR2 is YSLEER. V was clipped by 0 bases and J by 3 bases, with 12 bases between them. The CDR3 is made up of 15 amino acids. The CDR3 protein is CASSQDLGGVYEQYF. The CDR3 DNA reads TGCGCCAGCAGCCAAGATCTGGGCGGGGTCTACGAGCAGTACTTC.

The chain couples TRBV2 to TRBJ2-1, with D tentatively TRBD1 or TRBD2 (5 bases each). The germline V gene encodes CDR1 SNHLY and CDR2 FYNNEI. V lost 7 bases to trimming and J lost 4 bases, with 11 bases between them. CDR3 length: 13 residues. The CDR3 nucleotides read TGTGCCAGCATCGGGGCCAGTTACAATGAGCAGTTCTTC. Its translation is CASIGASYNEQFF.

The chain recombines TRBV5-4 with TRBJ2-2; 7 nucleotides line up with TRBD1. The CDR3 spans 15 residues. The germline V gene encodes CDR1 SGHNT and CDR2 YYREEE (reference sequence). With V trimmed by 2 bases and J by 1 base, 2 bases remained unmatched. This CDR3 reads CASSFRTGNTGELFF. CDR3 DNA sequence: TGTGCCAGCAGCTTTAGGACAGGGAACACCGGGGAGCTGTTTTTT.

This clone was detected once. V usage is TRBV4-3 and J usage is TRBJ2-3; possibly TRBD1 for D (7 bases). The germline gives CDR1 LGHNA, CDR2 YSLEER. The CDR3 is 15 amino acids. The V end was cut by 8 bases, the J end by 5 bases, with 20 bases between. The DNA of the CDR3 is TGCGCCAGCGGACTCCGGAGGGGGCGCGAAGATACGCAGTATTTT. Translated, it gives CASGLRRGREDTQYF.

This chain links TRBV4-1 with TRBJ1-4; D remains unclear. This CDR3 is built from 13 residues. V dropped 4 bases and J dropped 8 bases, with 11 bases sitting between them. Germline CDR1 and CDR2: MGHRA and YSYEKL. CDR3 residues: CASSPSREEKLFF. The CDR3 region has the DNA TGCGCCAGCAGCCCGTCCCGGGAGGAAAAACTGTTTTTT.